This TCR beta chain originates from a study of T cells in Graves' hyperthyroidism and ophthalmopathy. Study findings and constraints: Peripheral blood also featured most of the thyroid clonotypes expanded above 0.001.

Per germline, CDR1 SEHNR and CDR2 FQNEAQ (reference sequence). Trimming removed 8 bases from V and 6 bases from J; junction bases left unmatched: 11. The CDR3 contains 16 residues. Regarding this clonotype: Antigen unknown.

Newly diagnosed hyperthyroidism patients aged 18 to 65 years had disease lasting under 2 months. The diagnostic basis comprised clinical symptoms, serum thyroxine and TRAb, thyroid ultrasound and orbital computed tomography. RNA transcripts served as the template for amplifying TCR beta CDR3 regions. The HTBI primer set served for first-round RT-PCR of the TCR CDR3. TCRdb ran MiXCR on the multiplex PCR reads and lists one entry per CDR3 protein. This table holds about 580,000 distinct CDR3 sequences, roughly 50% found once. This chain links TRBV7-9 with TRBJ1-5; 12 bases align to TRBD1. Sequencing was performed on peripheral blood or thyroid tissue (not recorded which). This TCR was recovered from a young woman with Graves' hyperthyroidism. CDR3 sequence reads: CASPIPGQGASQPQHF. In DNA form, the CDR3 reads TGTGCCAGCCCAATACCGGGACAGGGGGCCTCTCAGCCCCAGCATTTT.